This TCR beta chain was obtained from a study of cytomegalovirus exposure and HLA in healthy donors. Whole-study findings and limits: Reportedly, cytomegalovirus status was diagnosed with high sensitivity and specificity.

As for this clone: No antigen is known for it.

13 Jbeta primers and 60 Vbeta primers were used for the PCR. Sequencing was performed with immunoSEQ multiplex PCR; in TCRdb, only in-frame clones are kept and a portion is missing. In the table there are roughly 90,000 clones, around three quarters of which are singletons. This receptor was taken from a woman aged 40 to 55 in good health and CMV-seropositive. Sequenced input: PBMCs.

CDR3 amino acids: CASILGTDYYEQYF. The CDR3 DNA reads as TGTGCCAGCATCCTGGGGACAGACTACTACGAGCAGTACTTC. The chain employs TRBV2 and TRBJ2-5, with 7 positions matching TRBD1. The J call may be mistaken, given a closer DNA end match to TRBJ2-7. This CDR3 has 14 residues. Germline V gene data show CDR1 as SNHLY and CDR2 as FYNNEI.